This T cell receptor (beta chain) appears in the sequencing data of a study of Graves' ophthalmopathy and Graves' hyperthyroidism. Regarding the study as a whole: Most thyroid-expanded clonotypes exceeding 0.001 frequency were also found in blood.

This clonotype has ten or more counts. Its antigen remains unknown. Under 3 months in duration, the ophthalmopathy in affected donors had moderate-to-severe activity, CAS ≥3 and NOSPECS ≥4. This CDR3 spans 14 amino acids. V was pared by 0 bases and J by 4 bases, with 7 bases between. CDR1 SGHTS and CDR2 YDEGEE come from the germline V gene. Amplification of TCR beta CDR3 regions used RNA transcripts. An initial RT-PCR round employing HTBI primers preceded a second-round multiplex PCR. Each CDR3 protein is one row after TCRdb ran MiXCR on the multiplex PCR reads. This table has about 740,000 distinct CDR3 sequences, around 40% appearing once.

The sample was peripheral blood. The chain uses TRBV5-8 and TRBJ1-4; the D is unclear. The TCR was taken from an adult man with Graves' ophthalmopathy. The CDR3 sequence: CASSLVGVNEKLFF. Written as DNA, the CDR3 is TGTGCCAGCAGCTTGGTCGGGGTTAATGAAAAACTGTTTTTT.